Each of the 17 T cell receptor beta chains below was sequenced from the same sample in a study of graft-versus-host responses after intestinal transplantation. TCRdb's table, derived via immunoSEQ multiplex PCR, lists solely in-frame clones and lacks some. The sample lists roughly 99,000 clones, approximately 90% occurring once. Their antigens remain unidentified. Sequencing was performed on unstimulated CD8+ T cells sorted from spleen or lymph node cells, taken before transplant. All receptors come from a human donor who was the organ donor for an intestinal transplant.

The CDR3 loop is CASSFRGVVTEAFF. The CDR3 region has the DNA TGTGCCAGCAGTTTTAGGGGCGTCGTCACTGAAGCTTTCTTT. V gene TRBV28 combines with J gene TRBJ1-1; perhaps TRBD1 as D (5 bases). V was trimmed by 3 bases and J by 4 bases, leaving 12 bases between them. CDR1 and CDR2 (germline): MDHEN, SYDVKM. The CDR3 totals 14 residues.

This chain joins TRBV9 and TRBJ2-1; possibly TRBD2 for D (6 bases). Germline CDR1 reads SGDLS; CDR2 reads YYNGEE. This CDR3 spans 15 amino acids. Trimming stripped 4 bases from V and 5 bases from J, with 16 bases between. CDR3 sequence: CASSPRASEDNEQFF. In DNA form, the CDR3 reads TGTGCCAGCAGCCCCCGTGCTAGCGAGGACAATGAGCAGTTCTTC.

The CDR3: CATNLGYNTEAFF. The CDR3 DNA reads TGTGCCACCAACCTAGGATATAACACTGAAGCTTTCTTT. The chain combines TRBV15 with TRBJ1-1; no definite D call. The V and J ends lost 7 bases and 2 bases respectively, with 11 bases between them. The CDR3 length is 13 residues. Germline V gene lookup returns CDR1 LNHNV and CDR2 YYDKDF (reference sequence).

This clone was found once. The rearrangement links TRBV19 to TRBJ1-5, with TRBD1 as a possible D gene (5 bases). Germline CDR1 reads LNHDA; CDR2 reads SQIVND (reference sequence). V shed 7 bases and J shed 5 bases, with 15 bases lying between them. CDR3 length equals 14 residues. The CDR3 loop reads CASTSGLVYQPQHF. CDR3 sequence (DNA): TGTGCCAGTACCTCGGGACTGGTGTATCAGCCCCAGCATTTT.

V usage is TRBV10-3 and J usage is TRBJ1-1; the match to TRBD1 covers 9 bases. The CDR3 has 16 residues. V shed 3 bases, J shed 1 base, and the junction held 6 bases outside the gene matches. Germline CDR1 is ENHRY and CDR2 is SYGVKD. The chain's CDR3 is CAISDNGGQGNTEAFF. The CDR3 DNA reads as TGTGCCATCAGTGATAATGGGGGACAGGGGAACACTGAAGCTTTCTTT.

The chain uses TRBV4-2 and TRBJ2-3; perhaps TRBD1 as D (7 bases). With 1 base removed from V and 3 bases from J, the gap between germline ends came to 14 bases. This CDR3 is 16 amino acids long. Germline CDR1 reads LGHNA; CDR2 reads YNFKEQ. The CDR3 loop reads CASSQGSRGATDTQYF. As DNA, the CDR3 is TGTGCCAGCAGCCAAGGCAGCAGGGGGGCGACAGATACGCAGTATTTT.

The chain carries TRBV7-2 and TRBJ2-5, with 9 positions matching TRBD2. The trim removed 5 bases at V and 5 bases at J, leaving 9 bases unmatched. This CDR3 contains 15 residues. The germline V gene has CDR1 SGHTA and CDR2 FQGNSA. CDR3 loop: CASSPFAGGPETQYF. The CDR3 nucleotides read TGTGCCAGCAGCCCCTTTGCGGGGGGGCCGGAGACCCAGTACTTC.

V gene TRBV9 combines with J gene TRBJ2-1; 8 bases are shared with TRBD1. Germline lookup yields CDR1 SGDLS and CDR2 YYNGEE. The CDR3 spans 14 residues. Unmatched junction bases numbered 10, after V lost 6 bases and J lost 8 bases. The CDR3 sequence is CASNSGGAWDEQFF. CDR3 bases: TGTGCCAGCAACTCAGGGGGCGCATGGGATGAGCAGTTCTTC.

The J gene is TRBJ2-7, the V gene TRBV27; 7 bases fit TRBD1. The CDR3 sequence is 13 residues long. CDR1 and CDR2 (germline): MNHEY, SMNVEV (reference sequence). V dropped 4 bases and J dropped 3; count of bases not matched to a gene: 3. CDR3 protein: CASSSTGHYEQYF. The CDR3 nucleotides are TGTGCCAGCAGTTCGACAGGGCACTACGAGCAGTACTTC.

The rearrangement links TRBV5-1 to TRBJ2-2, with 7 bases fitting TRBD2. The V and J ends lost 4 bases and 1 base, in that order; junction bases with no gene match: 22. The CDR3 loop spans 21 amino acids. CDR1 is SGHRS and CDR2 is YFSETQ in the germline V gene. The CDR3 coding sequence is TGCGCCAGCAGCCCTCCTGCCGGGCAAAGACTAGCTCCCCTGAACACCGGGGAGCTGTTTTTT. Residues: CASSPPAGQRLAPLNTGELFF.

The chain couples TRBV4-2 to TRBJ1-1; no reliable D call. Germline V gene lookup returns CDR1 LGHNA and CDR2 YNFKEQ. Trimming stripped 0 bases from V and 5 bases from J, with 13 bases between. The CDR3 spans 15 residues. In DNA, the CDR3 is TGTGCCAGCAGCCAAGAAGCAGGTTTTGGGACTGAAGCTTTCTTT. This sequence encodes CASSQEAGFGTEAFF.

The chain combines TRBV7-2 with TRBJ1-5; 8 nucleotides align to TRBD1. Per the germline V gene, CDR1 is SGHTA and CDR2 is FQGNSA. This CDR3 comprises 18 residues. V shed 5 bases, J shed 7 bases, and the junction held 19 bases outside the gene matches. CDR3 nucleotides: TGTGCCAGCAGCCCCGGGACAGGCTCACATCCCTCCCACCAGCCCCAGCATTTT. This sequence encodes CASSPGTGSHPSHQPQHF.

Here the CDR3 reads CASSLGTSGYYEQYF. CDR3 coding DNA: TGTGCCAGCAGCCTAGGGACTAGCGGGTATTACGAGCAGTACTTC. The rearrangement links TRBV7-9 to TRBJ2-7; TRBD2 matches at 12 bases. The V gene end was trimmed by 5 bases and the J gene end by 4 bases; junction bases not matched to a gene: 6. CDR3 length: 15 residues. Germline V CDR1 and CDR2: SEHNR, FQNEAQ (reference sequence).

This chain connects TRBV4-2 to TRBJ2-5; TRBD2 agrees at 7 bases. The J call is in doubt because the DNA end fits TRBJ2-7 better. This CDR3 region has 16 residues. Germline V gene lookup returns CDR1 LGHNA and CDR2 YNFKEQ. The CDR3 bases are TGTGCCAGCAGCCAAGATGTGGGGGGGGGTACCTACGAGCAGTACTTC. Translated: CASSQDVGGGTYEQYF.

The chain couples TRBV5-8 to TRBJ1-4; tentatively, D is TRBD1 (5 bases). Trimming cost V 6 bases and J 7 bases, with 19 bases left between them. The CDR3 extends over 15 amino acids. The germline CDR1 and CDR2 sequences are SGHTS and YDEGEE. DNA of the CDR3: TGTGCCAGCATAAAGGGGTACGGTTGGGTTGAAAAACTGTTTTTT. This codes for CASIKGYGWVEKLFF.

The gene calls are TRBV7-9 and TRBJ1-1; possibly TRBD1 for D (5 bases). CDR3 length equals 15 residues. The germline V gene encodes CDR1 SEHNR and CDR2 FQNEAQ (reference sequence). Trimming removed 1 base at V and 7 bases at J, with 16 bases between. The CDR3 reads CASSLDRGREVEAFF. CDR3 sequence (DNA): TGTGCCAGCAGCTTAGATAGGGGCCGGGAGGTTGAAGCTTTCTTT. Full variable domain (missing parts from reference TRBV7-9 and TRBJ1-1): DTGVSQNPRHKITKRGQNVTFRCDPISEHNRLYWYRQTLGQGPEFLTYFQNEAQLEKSRLLSDRFSAERPKGSFSTLEIQRTEQGDSAMYLCASSLDRGREVEAFFGQGTRLTVV.

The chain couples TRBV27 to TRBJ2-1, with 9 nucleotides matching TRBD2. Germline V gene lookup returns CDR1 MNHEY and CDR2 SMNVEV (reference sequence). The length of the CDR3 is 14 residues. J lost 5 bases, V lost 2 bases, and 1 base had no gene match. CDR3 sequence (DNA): TGTGCCAGCAGTTTACTAGCGGGGCACAATGAGCAGTTCTTC. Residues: CASSLLAGHNEQFF.